The rows below give T cell receptor beta chains drawn from one sample of a study of blood T cell repertoires in COVID-19. The method was immunoSEQ multiplex PCR; TCRdb's version includes in-frame clones alone and lacks a portion of them. The sample includes 60,000 to 85,000 clones, 65% to 90% of them seen just once. The sequenced material came from peripheral blood. The receptors were sampled from an elderly man with acute or convalescent COVID-19. The CDR3 runs from the conserved cysteine through the conserved F or W. The D gene is left open where the match is weak. Size is omitted from some rows. Given values are once, few, many or a class for expanded clones.

D gene: TRBD1
V gene: TRBV6-1
J gene: TRBJ1-5
clone size: .
CDR3 DNA: TGTGCCAGCAGTGAAGCACGAGGGGGCGAGGGGCCCCAGCATTTT
CDR3 protein: CASSEARGGEGPQHF

D gene: TRBD1
V gene: TRBV25-1
J gene: TRBJ2-3
clone size: .
CDR3 DNA: TGTGCCAGCGGAGTTTTAGGCAGGGGGAATACAGATACGCAGTATTTT
CDR3 protein: CASGVLGRGNTDTQYF

D gene: TRBD1
V gene: TRBV18
J gene: TRBJ1-1
clone size: .
CDR3 DNA: TGTGCCAGCTCACCCGGGACAGGGACTGAAGCTTTCTTT
CDR3 protein: CASSPGTGTEAFF

D gene: .
V gene: TRBV19
J gene: TRBJ1-5
clone size: .
CDR3 DNA: TGTGCCAGTACGGGTCCACCCCGAAATCAGCCCCAGCATTTT
CDR3 protein: CASTGPPRNQPQHF

D gene: TRBD2
V gene: TRBV28
J gene: TRBJ2-7
clone size: .
CDR3 DNA: TGTGCCAGCAGTTTACCTAGCGGGAGAGGCGAGCAGTACTTC
CDR3 protein: CASSLPSGRGEQYF

D gene: TRBD1
V gene: TRBV4-3
J gene: TRBJ1-1
clone size: few
CDR3 DNA: TGCGCCAGCAGCCAAGGAGTCGAGACAGGGGCTGAAGCTTTCTTT
CDR3 protein: CASSQGVETGAEAFF

D gene: .
V gene: TRBV27
J gene: TRBJ2-6
clone size: .
CDR3 DNA: TGTGCCAGCAGTCCCCAATCTGGGGCCAACGTCCTGACTTTC
CDR3 protein: CASSPQSGANVLTF

D gene: TRBD1
V gene: TRBV28
J gene: TRBJ1-2
clone size: few
CDR3 DNA: TGTGCCAGCAGTCCCACAGGGGTGAACTATGGCTACACCTTC
CDR3 protein: CASSPTGVNYGYTF

D gene: TRBD2
V gene: TRBV2
J gene: TRBJ2-1
clone size: few
CDR3 DNA: TGTGCCAGCAAACTACTAGCGGGCAGTACATATGAGCAGTTCTTC
CDR3 protein: CASKLLAGSTYEQFF

D gene: .
V gene: TRBV6-2/TRBV6-3
J gene: TRBJ2-5
clone size: .
CDR3 DNA: TGTGCCAGCAGTTACTCCACATCGACAGCTAACGACCAAGAGACCCAGTACTTC
CDR3 protein: CASSYSTSTANDQETQYF

D gene: TRBD1
V gene: TRBV28
J gene: TRBJ2-3
clone size: .
CDR3 DNA: TGTGCCACCAGAAACAGGGGCGGCACAGATACGCAGTATTTT
CDR3 protein: CATRNRGGTDTQYF

D gene: TRBD1
V gene: TRBV2
J gene: TRBJ1-4
clone size: once
CDR3 DNA: TGTGCCAGCAGTAGGGAGACAGGGGGTACTAATGAAAAACTGTTTTTT
CDR3 protein: CASSRETGGTNEKLFF

D gene: .
V gene: TRBV7-2
J gene: TRBJ1-5
clone size: .
CDR3 DNA: TGTGCCATCGGACAGATCAATCAGCCCCAGCATTTT
CDR3 protein: CAIGQINQPQHF

D gene: TRBD1
V gene: TRBV3-1/TRBV3-2
J gene: TRBJ1-3
clone size: .
CDR3 DNA: TGTGCCAGCAGCCAGGCAGGGGGTTCGGGAAACACCATATATTTT
CDR3 protein: CASSQAGGSGNTIYF

D gene: TRBD1
V gene: TRBV6-5
J gene: TRBJ1-2
clone size: .
CDR3 DNA: TGTGCCAGCAGGAGGCCGGGACAGGGCCTATATGGCTACACCTTC
CDR3 protein: CASRRPGQGLYGYTF

D gene: TRBD1
V gene: TRBV4-3
J gene: TRBJ1-1
clone size: .
CDR3 DNA: TGCGCCAGCAGCCAAGATATAGGGGACAGGGGAACTTACACTGAAGCTTTCTTT
CDR3 protein: CASSQDIGDRGTYTEAFF

D gene: .
V gene: TRBV6-2/TRBV6-3
J gene: TRBJ2-5
clone size: once
CDR3 DNA: TGTGCCAGCAGTTTTGACAAACAAGAGACCCAGTACTTC
CDR3 protein: CASSFDKQETQYF